The entry below gives a single TCR beta chain sequence along with its context. The antigen remains unidentified. Germline CDR1 and CDR2: MRHNA and SNTAGT. The CDR3 has 14 amino acids. V lost 5 bases, J lost 2 bases, and 11 bases lay in between. The record originates from a study of T cell repertoires in urothelial bladder cancer. Looking at the study overall: Three lesions each were cT0, cTa, cT1, and cT2 or greater. General study points: Urothelial carcinoma specimens: median about 6,000 T cells versus over 25,000 in benign. Median infiltrating lymphocyte percentage was over 1.5% in carcinoma specimens.

Sequencing was performed with immunoSEQ multiplex PCR; in TCRdb, only in-frame clones are kept and a portion is missing. The table records about 9,000 clones, roughly 63% of them present only once. The chain recombines TRBV6-4 with TRBJ2-3; D perhaps matches TRBD2 (6 bases). Sequenced input: tumor-infiltrating cells from bladder cancer. This TCR derives from a human donor with urothelial carcinoma. The CDR3 nucleotides are TGTGCCAGCAGTCCGGGACTGGTCACAGATACGCAGTATTTT. Its translation: CASSPGLVTDTQYF.